These T cell receptor beta chains were read from a single sample in a study of CD8 T cells in ankylosing spondylitis. TCRdb ran MiXCR on the 5' RACE reads and lists one entry per CDR3 protein. The sample has 130,000 or so distinct CDR3 sequences, around 7% seen once. What was sequenced was blood, either unsorted or a sorted T cell fraction (not recorded which). These receptors originate from a male donor with ankylosing spondylitis or in good health (not recorded which). CDR3s include the opening cysteine and the closing phenylalanine or tryptophan. D genes are given only for firm matches. Clone size appears in some rows only: once, few, many, or a class for an expanded clone.

size: many; V: TRBV5-1; J: TRBJ1-2; length: 14; D: NA; CDR3: CASSLGGGAGGYTF; DNA: TGCGCCAGCAGCTTGGGAGGGGGGGCTGGCGGCTACACCTTC
size: many; V: TRBV7-7; J: TRBJ2-5; length: 13; D: NA; CDR3: CASSLQRLETQYF; DNA: TGTGCTAGCAGCTTACAGCGTCTAGAGACCCAGTACTTC
size: many; V: TRBV20-1; J: TRBJ2-1; length: 16; D: TRBD2; CDR3: CSARRGLAGSYNEQFF; DNA: TGCAGTGCTAGACGAGGACTAGCGGGCTCCTACAATGAGCAGTTCTTC
size: many; V: TRBV29-1; J: TRBJ2-1; length: 14; D: TRBD2; CDR3: CSVALAGADNEQFF; DNA: TGCAGCGTTGCGTTAGCGGGGGCAGACAATGAGCAGTTCTTC
size: many; V: TRBV29-1; J: TRBJ2-7; length: 11; D: NA; CDR3: CSVDKGYEQYF; DNA: TGCAGCGTTGATAAGGGCTACGAGCAGTACTTC
size: NA; V: TRBV11-1; J: TRBJ2-7; length: 14; D: NA; CDR3: CASSRTRGTYEQNF; DNA: TGTGCCAGCAGCCGGACTCGCGGTACCTACGAGCAGAACTTC
size: NA; V: TRBV19; J: TRBJ2-4; length: 14; D: NA; CDR3: CASSPNGLRNIQYF; DNA: TGTGCCAGTAGCCCGAACGGGTTAAGGAACATTCAGTACTTC
size: many; V: TRBV7-3; J: TRBJ2-3; length: 13; D: NA; CDR3: CASSPVYWDTQYF; DNA: TGTGCCAGCAGCCCTGTCTACTGGGATACGCAGTATTTT
size: many; V: TRBV12-3/TRBV12-4; J: TRBJ2-5; length: 13; D: TRBD1; CDR3: CASSRQGGETQYF; DNA: TGTGCCAGCAGCCGACAGGGCGGAGAGACCCAGTACTTC
size: few; V: TRBV12-3/TRBV12-4; J: TRBJ2-5; length: 14; D: TRBD2; CDR3: CASTLGTSQETQYF; DNA: TGTGCCAGCACCCTCGGGACTAGTCAAGAGACCCAGTACTTC
size: many; V: TRBV5-1; J: TRBJ2-1; length: 16; D: TRBD2; CDR3: CASSPPGLAGYNEQFF; DNA: TGCGCCAGCAGCCCGCCGGGACTAGCGGGGTACAATGAGCAGTTCTTC
size: NA; V: TRBV6-2/TRBV6-3; J: TRBJ1-5; length: 13; D: TRBD1; CDR3: CASSWTGLSSQHF; DNA: TGTGCCAGCAGTTGGACAGGCCTCTCGAGCCAGCATTTT
size: NA; V: TRBV2; J: TRBJ2-7; length: 14; D: TRBD2; CDR3: CASGTSVSLYEQYF; DNA: TGTGCCAGCGGTACTAGCGTTTCCCTCTACGAGCAGTACTTC
size: many; V: TRBV29-1; J: TRBJ2-7; length: 13; D: NA; CDR3: CSGRWGRGYEQYF; DNA: TGCAGCGGGCGATGGGGCCGCGGCTACGAGCAGTACTTC
size: many; V: TRBV20-1; J: TRBJ1-2; length: 13; D: NA; CDR3: CSAREISNYGYTF; DNA: TGCAGTGCTAGAGAAATAAGCAACTATGGCTACACCTTC
size: many; V: TRBV5-1; J: TRBJ2-7; length: 17; D: TRBD2; CDR3: CASSLKPAGDGFYEQYF; DNA: TGCGCCAGCAGCCTAAAGCCTGCGGGAGACGGATTCTACGAGCAGTACTTC
size: NA; V: TRBV4-2; J: TRBJ2-7; length: 13; D: NA; CDR3: CASRPGLAYEQYF; DNA: TGTGCCAGCAGGCCGGGATTAGCCTACGAGCAGTACTTC
size: many; V: TRBV10-3; J: TRBJ2-2; length: 14; D: TRBD2; CDR3: CAALAGGGTGELFF; DNA: TGTGCCGCCTTAGCGGGAGGCGGCACCGGGGAGCTGTTTTTT
size: many; V: TRBV3-1; J: TRBJ2-3; length: 15; D: TRBD2; CDR3: CASGRLAGSTDTQYF; DNA: TGTGCCAGCGGCCGACTAGCGGGGAGCACAGATACGCAGTATTTT
size: many; V: TRBV5-6; J: TRBJ1-6; length: 14; D: NA; CDR3: CASSSGAKNSPLHF; DNA: TGTGCCAGCAGCTCCGGGGCCAAAAATTCACCCCTCCACTTT
size: many; V: TRBV5-1; J: TRBJ2-7; length: 12; D: NA; CDR3: CASSDSFYEQYF; DNA: TGCGCCAGCAGCGACAGTTTCTACGAGCAGTACTTC
size: many; V: TRBV12-3/TRBV12-4; J: TRBJ2-7; length: 13; D: NA; CDR3: CASSPSGVSEQYF; DNA: TGTGCCAGCAGCCCCTCCGGAGTTAGCGAGCAGTACTTC
size: many; V: TRBV15; J: TRBJ2-4; length: 19; D: TRBD2; CDR3: CATSRGAGGPLRAKNIQYF; DNA: TGTGCCACCAGCAGAGGGGCGGGAGGTCCCCTTCGGGCCAAAAACATTCAGTACTTC
size: NA; V: TRBV20-1; J: TRBJ1-5; length: 13; D: NA; CDR3: CSANRDSNQPQHF; DNA: TGCAGTGCTAACAGGGATAGCAATCAGCCCCAGCATTTT
size: many; V: TRBV11-2; J: TRBJ2-3; length: 14; D: TRBD2; CDR3: CASSSTSGLDTQYF; DNA: TGTGCCAGCAGCTCCACTAGCGGTCTAGATACGCAGTATTTT
size: many; V: TRBV5-1; J: TRBJ2-3; length: 14; D: TRBD2; CDR3: CASSRGGPTDTQYF; DNA: TGCGCCAGCAGTCGCGGGGGGCCCACAGATACGCAGTATTTT
size: NA; V: TRBV3-1; J: TRBJ1-2; length: 15; D: TRBD1; CDR3: CASSQGSGQGHGYTF; DNA: TGTGCCAGCAGCCAAGGTTCGGGACAGGGCCATGGCTACACCTTC
size: many; V: TRBV2; J: TRBJ2-7; length: 13; D: NA; CDR3: CASSPKDSYEQYF; DNA: TGTGCCAGCAGTCCTAAGGACAGCTACGAGCAGTACTTC
size: many; V: TRBV20-1; J: TRBJ2-1; length: 19; D: TRBD2; CDR3: CSARVAGLDGRSSYNEQFF; DNA: TGCAGTGCTAGAGTGGCCGGACTAGACGGTCGGAGTTCCTACAATGAGCAGTTCTTC
size: many; V: TRBV20-1; J: TRBJ2-2; length: 13; D: NA; CDR3: CSARTPNTGELFF; DNA: TGCAGTGCCAGGACACCGAACACCGGGGAGCTGTTTTTT
size: many; V: TRBV20-1; J: TRBJ1-2; length: 13; D: NA; CDR3: CSASEFHGYGYTF; DNA: TGCAGTGCTAGTGAATTCCATGGCTATGGCTACACCTTC
size: many; V: TRBV7-9; J: TRBJ2-7; length: 14; D: TRBD1; CDR3: CASSGQGPSLEQYF; DNA: TGTGCCAGCAGCGGACAGGGTCCATCTCTCGAGCAGTACTTC
size: many; V: TRBV2; J: TRBJ2-6; length: 18; D: NA; CDR3: CASSELPPAQGGANVLTF; DNA: TGTGCCAGCAGTGAACTACCCCCCGCGCAGGGTGGGGCCAACGTCCTGACTTTC
size: many; V: TRBV2; J: TRBJ1-1; length: 12; D: NA; CDR3: CASSVNHPQAFF; DNA: TGTGCCAGCAGTGTGAATCATCCTCAAGCTTTCTTT
size: many; V: TRBV9; J: TRBJ2-1; length: 16; D: TRBD2; CDR3: CASSVAASGLYNEQFF; DNA: TGTGCCAGCAGCGTAGCGGCTAGCGGGCTCTACAATGAGCAGTTCTTC
size: many; V: TRBV24-1; J: TRBJ2-5; length: 15; D: NA; CDR3: CATSDLSETGETQYF; DNA: TGTGCCACCAGTGATTTGAGTGAAACCGGGGAGACCCAGTACTTC
size: many; V: TRBV5-1; J: TRBJ2-3; length: 15; D: TRBD1; CDR3: CASSPRDRYTDTQYF; DNA: TGCGCCAGCAGCCCCCGGGACAGATACACAGATACGCAGTATTTT
size: many; V: TRBV15; J: TRBJ1-2; length: 12; D: NA; CDR3: CATSRDQGGYTF; DNA: TGTGCCACCAGCAGAGATCAGGGAGGCTACACCTTC
size: NA; V: TRBV7-8; J: TRBJ2-5; length: 15; D: NA; CDR3: CASSRGLRQEETQYF; DNA: TGTGCCAGCAGCCGTGGTTTAAGACAAGAAGAGACCCAGTACTTC
size: many; V: TRBV29-1; J: TRBJ2-1; length: 14; D: TRBD1; CDR3: CSVEGGGYYNEQFF; DNA: TGCAGCGTTGAAGGAGGGGGCTACTACAATGAGCAGTTCTTC
size: many; V: TRBV7-2; J: TRBJ1-5; length: 14; D: NA; CDR3: CASTSEGSNQPQHF; DNA: TGTGCCAGCACCTCAGAGGGAAGCAATCAGCCCCAGCATTTT
size: many; V: TRBV20-1; J: TRBJ1-5; length: 13; D: NA; CDR3: CSARGTGSQPQHF; DNA: TGCAGTGCTAGAGGTACAGGGAGTCAGCCCCAGCATTTT
size: many; V: TRBV7-2; J: TRBJ2-1; length: 22; D: TRBD2; CDR3: CASSLFYFGLAGGIGQYNEQFF; DNA: TGTGCCAGCAGCTTATTCTACTTTGGACTAGCGGGGGGGATTGGGCAATACAATGAGCAGTTCTTC
size: many; V: TRBV5-1; J: TRBJ1-2; length: 13; D: TRBD1; CDR3: CASSEGQGDGYTF; DNA: TGCGCCAGCAGCGAGGGACAGGGCGATGGCTACACCTTC
size: many; V: TRBV5-6; J: TRBJ1-1; length: 14; D: NA; CDR3: CASSLGHLNTEAFF; DNA: TGTGCCAGCAGCTTGGGGCACTTGAACACTGAAGCTTTCTTT
size: many; V: TRBV27; J: TRBJ1-1; length: 15; D: NA; CDR3: CASSRGQLSHTEAFF; DNA: TGTGCCAGCAGTCGCGGACAGCTCAGCCACACTGAAGCTTTCTTT